The clone carrying this T cell receptor beta chain was seen repeatedly, ten times or more. Its antigen is unidentified. Trimming cost V 2 bases and J 0 bases; bases outside gene matches: 4. This CDR3 has 15 residues. Per the germline V gene, CDR1 is DFQATT and CDR2 is SNEGSKA (reference sequence). These data belong to a study of early T cells in non-severe SARS-CoV-2 infection. As for the study in general: Unsorted whole-blood RNA was sequenced in bulk, leaving chains unpaired.

Study findings and constraints: A preference for anti-spike CD8 responses marked VDJdb matching, which missed private and CD4 specificities.

Unique molecular identifiers were attached to individual cDNA molecules. TCRdb fed the 5' RACE reads into MiXCR, producing one record per CDR3 protein. Of about 100,000 distinct CDR3 sequences listed, roughly 14% were seen once; the top ten hold less than 8%. The J gene is TRBJ2-7, the V gene TRBV20-1, with TRBD2 identical over 10 bases. Specimen: whole blood. This TCR came from an adult who was a healthcare worker with PCR-confirmed SARS-CoV-2 infection or an uninfected control (not recorded which). CDR3 loop: CSARSSSGSSYEQYF. The CDR3 DNA sequence: TGCAGTGCTAGATCCTCTAGCGGGAGCTCCTACGAGCAGTACTTC.